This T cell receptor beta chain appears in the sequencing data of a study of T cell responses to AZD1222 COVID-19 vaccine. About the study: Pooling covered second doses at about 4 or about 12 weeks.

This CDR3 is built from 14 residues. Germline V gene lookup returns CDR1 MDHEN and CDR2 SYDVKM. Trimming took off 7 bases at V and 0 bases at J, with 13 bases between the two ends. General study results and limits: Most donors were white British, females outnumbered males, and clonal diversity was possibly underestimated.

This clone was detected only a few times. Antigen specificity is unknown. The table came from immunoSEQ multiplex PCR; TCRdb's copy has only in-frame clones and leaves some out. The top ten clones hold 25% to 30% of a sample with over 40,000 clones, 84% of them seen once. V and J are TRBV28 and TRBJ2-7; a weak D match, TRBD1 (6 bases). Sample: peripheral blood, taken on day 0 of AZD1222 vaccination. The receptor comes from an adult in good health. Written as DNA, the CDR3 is TGTGCCAGCAAATCGACAGGTAGCTCCTACGAGCAGTACTTC. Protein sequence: CASKSTGSSYEQYF.